Presented here are 11 T cell receptor beta chains from one specimen sequenced in a study of cytomegalovirus exposure and HLA in healthy donors. PCR employed 60 Vbeta and 13 Jbeta primers. Sequencing used immunoSEQ multiplex PCR; TCRdb keeps in-frame clones, though not all of them. The sample comprises some 150,000 clones, approximately 88% of which are singletons, and around 0.93% rests with the top ten. The sample comprised PBMCs. These TCRs come from a woman in her 30s in good health and CMV-seronegative.

V is TRBV14 and J is TRBJ2-2, with D possibly TRBD1 on 5 matching bases. CDR3 length: 13 residues. Germline V gives CDR1 SGHDN, CDR2 FVKESK. The germline V and J ends were trimmed by 4 bases and 7 bases, with 10 bases remaining between them. CDR3 sequence: CASSPQGIGELFF. As DNA, the CDR3 is TGTGCCAGCAGCCCCCAGGGAATCGGGGAGCTGTTTTTT.

The V call is TRBV6-4, the J call TRBJ2-3, with 8 bases matching TRBD2. Germline CDR1 and CDR2: MRHNA and SNTAGT. The CDR3 consists of 13 residues. V trimming: 4 bases; J trimming: 8 bases; junction bases outside the gene matches: 5. For the CDR3, the DNA is TGTGCCAGCAGTGCTGCGGGGGGCGGTACGCAGTATTTT. It codes for CASSAAGGGTQYF.

The chain has TRBV7-6 and TRBJ1-5; D gene ambiguous. Trimming took 6 bases from V and 0 from J, leaving 21 bases between them. Germline CDR1 is SGHVS and CDR2 is FNYEAQ. There are 18 residues in the CDR3. The CDR3 reads CASRDLTEPPYSNQPQHF. DNA for the CDR3: TGTGCCAGCAGGGACTTGACCGAGCCCCCATATAGCAATCAGCCCCAGCATTTT.

Only one count was recorded for this clone. The V and J genes are TRBV7-9 and TRBJ1-2; no clear D. Germline V lookup: CDR1 SEHNR, CDR2 FQNEAQ (reference sequence). The CDR3 loop spans 14 amino acids. V lost 2 bases and J 4 bases, leaving 11 bases between the germline ends. CDR3 amino acids: CASSLSSSRYGYTF. CDR3 DNA: TGTGCCAGCAGCTTAAGCTCAAGCCGCTATGGCTACACCTTC.

This chain joins TRBV18 and TRBJ2-3, with 14 bases identical to TRBD2. CDR3 length: 15 residues. The germline CDR1 and CDR2 sequences are KGHSH and LQKENI. The ends lost 3 bases at V and 5 bases at J; junction bases unmatched: 1. CDR3 amino acids: CASSPGTSGGDTQYF. The CDR3 DNA reads TGTGCCAGCTCACCGGGGACTAGCGGGGGAGATACGCAGTATTTT.

The V call is TRBV5-5, the J call TRBJ2-5; 10 nucleotides line up with TRBD1. This CDR3 is built from 15 residues. Trimming at V came to 0 bases and at J to 5 bases, leaving 4 bases not matched to a gene. Germline loops: CDR1 SGHKS, CDR2 YYEKEE (reference sequence). The CDR3 sequence is CASSLGQGAGETQYF. The CDR3 DNA reads as TGTGCCAGCAGCTTGGGACAGGGGGCAGGCGAGACCCAGTACTTC.

The CDR3 spells CASSLRQGVGEQFF. As DNA, the CDR3 is TGTGCCAGCAGCTTAAGACAGGGTGTGGGTGAGCAGTTCTTC. The chain joins TRBV7-8 to TRBJ2-1; the match to TRBD1 covers 7 bases. V trimming: 2 bases; J trimming: 9 bases; junction bases outside the gene matches: 7. This CDR3 comprises 14 residues. Germline-derived CDR1 and CDR2 are SGHVS and FQNEAQ.

The rearrangement links TRBV10-1 to TRBJ2-7; D may be TRBD2 (6 bases). This CDR3 has 12 residues. Germline CDR1 reads WNHNN; CDR2 reads SYGVQD (reference sequence). Trimming left V 5 bases short and J 5 bases short, with 10 bases between. The CDR3 region has the DNA TGCGCCAGCAGTCCATCGGGGGACGAGCAGTACTTC. Its protein product is CASSPSGDEQYF.

The sample holds one count of this clone. The rearrangement joins TRBV5-1 to TRBJ1-5, with a possible D match to TRBD1 (5 bases). In germline, CDR1 is SGHRS, CDR2 YFSETQ. With 5 bases removed from V and 1 base from J, the gap between germline ends came to 13 bases. The length of the CDR3 is 15 residues. The CDR3 spells CASRPGGGSNQPQHF. The DNA for the CDR3 is TGCGCCAGCAGGCCCGGGGGGGGAAGCAATCAGCCCCAGCATTTT.

The chain combines TRBV4-3 with TRBJ2-3; perhaps TRBD2 as D (5 bases). The length of the CDR3 is 13 residues. Deletions cut 1 base from V and 5 bases from J, with 7 bases between. The germline CDR1 and CDR2 sequences are LGHNA and YSLEER. As DNA, the CDR3 is TGCGCCAGCAGCCAAGGGGAGAGAGATACGCAGTATTTT. Amino acid sequence: CASSQGERDTQYF.

The chain recombines TRBV6-5 with TRBJ1-5, with D tentatively TRBD1 (5 bases). CDR1 is MNHEY, CDR2 SVGAGI, per germline. V lost 4 bases and J 4 bases, leaving 14 bases between the germline ends. The CDR3 has 15 residues. The CDR3 DNA reads as TGTGCCAGCAGTTCCTACTCGGGGGGGAATCAGCCCCAGCATTTT. It encodes CASSSYSGGNQPQHF.